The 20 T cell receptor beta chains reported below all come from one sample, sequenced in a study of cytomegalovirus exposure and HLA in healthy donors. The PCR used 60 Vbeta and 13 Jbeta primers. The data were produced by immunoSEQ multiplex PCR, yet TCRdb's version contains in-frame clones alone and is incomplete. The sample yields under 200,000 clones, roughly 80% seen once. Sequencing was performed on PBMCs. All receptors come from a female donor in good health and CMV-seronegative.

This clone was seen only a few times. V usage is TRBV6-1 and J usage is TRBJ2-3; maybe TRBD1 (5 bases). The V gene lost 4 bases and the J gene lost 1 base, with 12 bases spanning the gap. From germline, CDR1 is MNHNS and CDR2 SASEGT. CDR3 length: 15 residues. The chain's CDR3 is CASSGVGRGTDTQYF. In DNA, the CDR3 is TGTGCCAGCAGTGGGGTTGGCAGGGGCACAGATACGCAGTATTTT.

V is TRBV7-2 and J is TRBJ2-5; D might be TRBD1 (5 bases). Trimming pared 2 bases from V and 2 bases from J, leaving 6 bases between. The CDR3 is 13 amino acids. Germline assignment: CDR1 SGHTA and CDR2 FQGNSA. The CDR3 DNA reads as TGTGCCAGCAGCTTAAACAGGCAAGAGACCCAGTACTTC. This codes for CASSLNRQETQYF.

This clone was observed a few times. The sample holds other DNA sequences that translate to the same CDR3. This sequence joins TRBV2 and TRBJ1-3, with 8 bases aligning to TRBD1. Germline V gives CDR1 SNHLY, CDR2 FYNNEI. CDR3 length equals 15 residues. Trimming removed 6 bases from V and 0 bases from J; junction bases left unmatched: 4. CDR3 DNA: TGTGCCAGCAGCGACAGGGGTCTCTCTGGAAACACCATATATTTT. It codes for CASSDRGLSGNTIYF. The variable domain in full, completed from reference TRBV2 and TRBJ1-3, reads EPEVTQTPSHQVTQMGQEVILRCVPISNHLYFYWYRQILGQKVEFLVSFYNNEISEKSEIFDDQFSVERPDGSNFTLKIRSTKLEDSAMYFCASSDRGLSGNTIYFGEGSWLTVV.

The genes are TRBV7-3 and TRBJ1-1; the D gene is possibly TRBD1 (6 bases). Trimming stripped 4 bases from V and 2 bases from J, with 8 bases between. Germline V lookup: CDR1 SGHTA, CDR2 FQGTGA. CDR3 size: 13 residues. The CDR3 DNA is TGTGCCAGCAGCTGGACAGCAAACACTGAAGCTTTCTTT. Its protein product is CASSWTANTEAFF. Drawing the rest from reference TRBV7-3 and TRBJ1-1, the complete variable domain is GAGVSQTPSNKVTEKGKYVELRCDPISGHTALYWYRQSLGQGPEFLIYFQGTGAADDSGLPNDRFFAVRPEGSVSTLKIQRTERGDSAVYLCASSWTANTEAFFGQGTRLTVV.

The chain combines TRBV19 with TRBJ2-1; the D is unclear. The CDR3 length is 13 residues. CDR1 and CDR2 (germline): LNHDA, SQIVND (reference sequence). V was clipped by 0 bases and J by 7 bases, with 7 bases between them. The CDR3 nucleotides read TGTGCCAGTAGTATAGATATCCGTAATGAGCAGTTCTTC. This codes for CASSIDIRNEQFF. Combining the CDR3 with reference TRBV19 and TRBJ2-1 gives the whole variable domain DGGITQSPKYLFRKEGQNVTLSCEQNLNHDAMYWYRQDPGQGLRLIYYSQIVNDFQKGDIAEGYSVSREKKESFPLTVTSAQKNPTAFYLCASSIDIRNEQFFGPGTRLTVL.

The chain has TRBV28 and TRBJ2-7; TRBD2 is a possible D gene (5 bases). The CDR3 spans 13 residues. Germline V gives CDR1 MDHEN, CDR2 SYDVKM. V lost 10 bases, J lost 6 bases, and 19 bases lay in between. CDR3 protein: CAIRTPLVGEQYF. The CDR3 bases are TGTGCCATTAGGACTCCCCTCGTCGGCGAGCAGTACTTC.

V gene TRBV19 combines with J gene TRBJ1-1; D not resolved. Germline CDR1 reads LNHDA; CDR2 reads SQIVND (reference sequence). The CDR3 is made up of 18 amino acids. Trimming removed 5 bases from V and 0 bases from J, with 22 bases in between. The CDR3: CASSSPVGFTEMNTEAFF. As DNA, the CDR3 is TGTGCCAGTAGTTCCCCCGTGGGCTTTACAGAAATGAACACTGAAGCTTTCTTT.

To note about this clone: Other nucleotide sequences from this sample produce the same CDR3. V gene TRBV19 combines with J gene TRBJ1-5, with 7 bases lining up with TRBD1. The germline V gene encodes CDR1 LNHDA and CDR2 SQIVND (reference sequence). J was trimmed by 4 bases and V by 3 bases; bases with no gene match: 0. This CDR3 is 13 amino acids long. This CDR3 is CASSMTGNQPQHF. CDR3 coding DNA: TGTGCCAGTAGTATGACAGGGAATCAGCCCCAGCATTTT.

The CDR3 DNA reads as TGCGCCAGCAGCTTGGAGGCCAGGGTGATGGATGGCTACACCTTC. Translation: CASSLEARVMDGYTF. The genes are TRBV5-1 and TRBJ1-2; tentative D call: TRBD1 (5 bases). Trimming took off 0 bases at V and 6 bases at J, with 15 bases between the two ends. The CDR3 has 15 amino acids. From germline, CDR1 is SGHRS and CDR2 YFSETQ.

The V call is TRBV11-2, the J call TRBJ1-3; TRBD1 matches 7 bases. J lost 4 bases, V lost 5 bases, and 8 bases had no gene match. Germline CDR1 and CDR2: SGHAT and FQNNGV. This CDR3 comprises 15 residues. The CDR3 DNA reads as TGTGCCAGCAGCCAGAACAGGGGAGGAGGAAACACCATATATTTT. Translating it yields CASSQNRGGGNTIYF.

This CDR3 is CASSQARGEITGELFF. As DNA, the CDR3 is TGCGCCAGCAGCCAAGCTCGCGGGGAGATAACCGGGGAGCTGTTTTTT. V usage is TRBV4-1 and J usage is TRBJ2-2, with D perhaps matching TRBD2 (6 bases). The CDR3 spans 16 residues. Germline V gene data show CDR1 as MGHRA and CDR2 as YSYEKL. V lost 1 base, J lost 5 bases, and 14 bases lay in between.

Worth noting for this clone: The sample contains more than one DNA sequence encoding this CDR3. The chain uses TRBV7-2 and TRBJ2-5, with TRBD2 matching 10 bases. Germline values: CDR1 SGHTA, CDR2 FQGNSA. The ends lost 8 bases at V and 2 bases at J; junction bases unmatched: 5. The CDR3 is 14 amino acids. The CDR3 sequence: CASSRAGGQETQYF. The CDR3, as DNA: TGTGCCAGCTCGCGAGCGGGGGGGCAAGAGACCCAGTACTTC.

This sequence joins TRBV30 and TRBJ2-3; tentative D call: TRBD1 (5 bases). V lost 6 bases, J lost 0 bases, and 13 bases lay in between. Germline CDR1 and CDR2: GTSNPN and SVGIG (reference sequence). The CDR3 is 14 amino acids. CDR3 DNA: TGTGCCTGTCGCAGGGTTTCGAGCACAGATACGCAGTATTTT. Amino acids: CACRRVSSTDTQYF. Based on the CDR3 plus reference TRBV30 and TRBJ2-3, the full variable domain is SQTIHQWPATLVQPVGSPLSLECTVEGTSNPNLYWYRQAAGRGLQLLFYSVGIGQISSEVPQNLSASRPQDRQFILSSKKLLLSDSGFYLCACRRVSSTDTQYFGPGTRLTVL.

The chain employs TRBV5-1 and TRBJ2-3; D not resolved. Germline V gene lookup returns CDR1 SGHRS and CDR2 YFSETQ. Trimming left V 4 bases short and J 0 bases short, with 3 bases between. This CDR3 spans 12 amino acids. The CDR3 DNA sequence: TGCGCCAGCAGCCCTAGCACAGATACGCAGTATTTT. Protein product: CASSPSTDTQYF.

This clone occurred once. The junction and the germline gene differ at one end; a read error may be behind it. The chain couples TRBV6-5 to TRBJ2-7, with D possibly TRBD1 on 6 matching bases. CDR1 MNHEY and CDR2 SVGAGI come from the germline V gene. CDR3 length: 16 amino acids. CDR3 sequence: CASSSLRDTISYKQYF. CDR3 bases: TGTGCCAGCAGTTCCCTCCGGGACACCATCTCCTACAAGCAGTACTTC.

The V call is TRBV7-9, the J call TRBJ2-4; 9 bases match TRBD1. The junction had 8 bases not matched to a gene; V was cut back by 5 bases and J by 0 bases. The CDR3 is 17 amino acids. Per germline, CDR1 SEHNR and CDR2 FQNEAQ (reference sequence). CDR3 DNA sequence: TGTGCCAGCAGCCTTGGGACAGGGAACCAAGCCAAAAACATTCAGTACTTC. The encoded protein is CASSLGTGNQAKNIQYF.

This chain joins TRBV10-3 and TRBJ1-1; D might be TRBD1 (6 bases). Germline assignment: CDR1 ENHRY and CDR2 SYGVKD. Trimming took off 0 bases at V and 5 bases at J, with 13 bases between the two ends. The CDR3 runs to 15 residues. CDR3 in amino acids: CAISESQGTGTEAFF. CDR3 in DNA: TGTGCCATCAGTGAGTCTCAGGGGACGGGGACTGAAGCTTTCTTT.

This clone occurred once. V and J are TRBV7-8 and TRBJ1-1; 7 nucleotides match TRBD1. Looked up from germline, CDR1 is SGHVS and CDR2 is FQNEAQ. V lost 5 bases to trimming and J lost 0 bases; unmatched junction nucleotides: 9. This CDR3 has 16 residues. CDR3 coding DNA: TGTGCCAGCAGCCTACAGAGGGACAGCTTGAACACTGAAGCTTTCTTT. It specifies CASSLQRDSLNTEAFF.

The CDR3 is CASSPDYAGEQYF. Here the CDR3 DNA reads TGTGCCAGCAGTCCTGACTACGCCGGGGAGCAGTACTTC. The V and J genes are TRBV2 and TRBJ2-7, with D tentatively TRBD2 (5 bases). CDR3 length: 13 residues. V lost 5 bases and J 7 bases, leaving 15 bases between the germline ends. The germline gives CDR1 SNHLY, CDR2 FYNNEI.

The CDR3 loop reads CASRGLLNTEAFF. The DNA for the CDR3 is TGTGCCAGCAGGGGCCTTCTGAACACTGAAGCTTTCTTT. The chain has TRBV6-1 and TRBJ1-1, with D uncertain. The germline V and J ends were trimmed by 6 bases and 0 bases, with 8 bases remaining between them. The CDR3 consists of 13 residues. Germline V gene data show CDR1 as MNHNS and CDR2 as SASEGT.